These 26 T cell receptor beta chains share one sample of origin, sequenced in a study of cytomegalovirus exposure and HLA in healthy donors. PCR primers comprised 60 Vbeta and 13 Jbeta primers. Profiled with immunoSEQ multiplex PCR; TCRdb holds only in-frame clones, not every one. The table includes fewer than 200,000 clones, about 82% detected once. Material for sequencing was PBMCs. The receptors shown here come from a woman aged 18 to 35 in good health and CMV-seronegative.

The CDR3 here is CSVEGGAGGREQYF. Here the CDR3 DNA reads TGCAGCGTTGAAGGGGGAGCGGGAGGGCGCGAGCAGTACTTC. This sequence joins TRBV29-1 and TRBJ2-7; 10 bases align to TRBD2. Germline V gives CDR1 SQVTM, CDR2 ANQGSEA. J was trimmed by 6 bases and V by 1 base; bases with no gene match: 6. CDR3 length: 14 amino acids.

The rearrangement uses TRBV25-1 and TRBJ2-4, with D perhaps matching TRBD2 (6 bases). CDR1 is MGHDK, CDR2 SYGVNS, per germline. The CDR3 has 16 residues. V lost 0 bases and J lost 4, with 13 bases in between. CDR3 loop: CASSEYGGTAKNIQYF. CDR3 DNA sequence: TGTGCCAGCAGTGAATATGGGGGGACCGCTAAAAACATTCAGTACTTC.

The V call is TRBV29-1, the J call TRBJ2-1, with 16 nucleotides matching TRBD2. The CDR3 loop spans 19 amino acids. The V and J ends lost 1 base and 5 bases, in that order; junction bases with no gene match: 11. Germline V CDR1 and CDR2: SQVTM, ANQGSEA. This chain's CDR3 is CSVEGGTSGRVGPDNEQFF. CDR3 bases: TGCAGCGTTGAAGGGGGGACTAGCGGGAGGGTGGGCCCTGACAATGAGCAGTTCTTC.

The V gene is TRBV7-8, the J gene TRBJ2-1; 10 nucleotides agree with TRBD2. The CDR3 length is 15 residues. From germline, CDR1 is SGHVS and CDR2 FQNEAQ. The V gene end was trimmed by 4 bases and the J gene end by 4 bases; junction bases not matched to a gene: 4. Here the CDR3 reads CASSYLAGVYNEQFF. The CDR3 DNA sequence: TGTGCCAGCAGCTACCTAGCGGGAGTGTACAATGAGCAGTTCTTC.

The sample holds one count of this clone. V usage is TRBV6-1 and J usage is TRBJ2-1; tentative D call: TRBD2 (5 bases). The CDR3 spans 14 residues. V was shortened by 6 bases and J by 6 bases, with 15 bases between the two germline ends. Germline V gene sequence: CDR1 MNHNS, CDR2 SASEGT. CDR3 sequence: CASSRTAQINEQFF. The DNA for the CDR3 is TGTGCCAGCAGCCGGACTGCTCAGATCAATGAGCAGTTCTTC.

The chain combines TRBV7-9 with TRBJ2-1; D unclear. Germline CDR1 is SEHNR and CDR2 is FQNEAQ (reference sequence). This CDR3 is 12 amino acids long. The germline V and J ends were trimmed by 3 bases and 6 bases, with 6 bases remaining between them. Written as DNA, the CDR3 is TGTGCCAGCAGCTTGAACTTCAATGAGCAGTTCTTC. This encodes CASSLNFNEQFF.

This sequence joins TRBV6-5 and TRBJ1-3; D might be TRBD1 (6 bases). This CDR3 contains 16 residues. Trimming shortened V by 3 bases and J by 0 bases, and 12 bases separated the two germline ends. Germline-derived CDR1 and CDR2 are MNHEY and SVGAGI. DNA for the CDR3: TGTGCCAGCAGTTATCAGGGGAAGGGCTCTGGAAACACCATATATTTT. Its protein is CASSYQGKGSGNTIYF.

A single count supports this clone. V is TRBV11-2 and J is TRBJ2-1; 14 nucleotides line up with TRBD2. CDR3 length: 18 amino acids. Trimming removed 4 bases from V and 5 bases from J; junction bases left unmatched: 10. Germline lookup yields CDR1 SGHAT and CDR2 FQNNGV. The chain's CDR3 is CASSSTAGTSGSDNEQFF. The CDR3 coding sequence is TGTGCCAGCAGCTCAACCGCCGGGACTAGCGGGAGCGACAATGAGCAGTTCTTC.

The rearrangement uses TRBV7-9 and TRBJ2-1; the match to TRBD2 covers 8 bases. V shed 5 bases and J 6 bases; nucleotides not matched to a gene: 21. In germline, CDR1 is SEHNR, CDR2 FQNEAQ (reference sequence). The CDR3 runs 19 residues. The DNA of the CDR3 is TGTGCCAGCAGCCCTTCGAGCGGGAGTTATGGTTCGGGGGGCAATGAGCAGTTCTTC. Residues: CASSPSSGSYGSGGNEQFF.

V and J are TRBV5-1 and TRBJ2-7; weak D call: TRBD1 (7 bases). The germline gives CDR1 SGHRS, CDR2 YFSETQ. V lost 6 bases to trimming and J lost 0 bases, with 16 bases between them. The CDR3 is 15 residues long. The CDR3 loop reads CASTRGGGNSYEQYF. The DNA of the CDR3 is TGCGCCAGCACTCGAGGGGGCGGGAACTCCTACGAGCAGTACTTC.

The chain uses TRBV6-1 and TRBJ2-7; D ambiguous. V was pared by 5 bases and J by 6 bases, with 11 bases between. The CDR3 is made up of 12 amino acids. The germline V gene has CDR1 MNHNS and CDR2 SASEGT. CDR3 DNA: TGTGCCAGCAGTTTTATTGGCGGCGAGCAGTACTTC. This encodes CASSFIGGEQYF.

Here the CDR3 DNA reads TGTGCCTGGAGTGTAAACGGAGGGGGCGTCTTCAATGAAAAACTGTTTTTT. Encoded protein: CAWSVNGGGVFNEKLFF. The genes are TRBV30 and TRBJ1-4; 7 bases align to TRBD1. The CDR3 has 17 amino acids. CDR1 is GTSNPN and CDR2 is SVGIG in the germline V gene (reference sequence). After removal of 0 bases from V and 5 bases from J, the junction contained 12 bases not matched to a gene. The full variable domain, with the rest looked up from reference TRBV30 and TRBJ1-4, is SQTIHQWPATLVQPVGSPLSLECTVEGTSNPNLYWYRQAAGRGLQLLFYSVGIGQISSEVPQNLSASRPQDRQFILSSKKLLLSDSGFYLCAWSVNGGGVFNEKLFFGSGTQLSVL.

The chain joins TRBV2 to TRBJ2-7; perhaps TRBD1 as D (6 bases). CDR3 size: 13 residues. Germline V gene data show CDR1 as SNHLY and CDR2 as FYNNEI. Trimming shortened V by 4 bases and J by 7 bases, and 14 bases separated the two germline ends. CDR3 nucleotides: TGTGCCAGCAGTGTTGGGAGTAGGGGGGAGCAGTACTTC. Translating gives CASSVGSRGEQYF.

Here the CDR3 DNA reads TGTGCCAGTGGACAGGGGTACTCTTCTAGCACAGATACGCAGTATTTT. Translated: CASGQGYSSSTDTQYF. The V gene is TRBV19, the J gene TRBJ2-3, with 9 bases that match TRBD1. There are 16 residues in the CDR3. Trimming cost V 8 bases and J 0 bases; bases outside gene matches: 9. Germline CDR1 reads LNHDA; CDR2 reads SQIVND (reference sequence).

In DNA form, the CDR3 reads TGTGCCAGCAGCGCTACAGGGGAAGGGCTAGGGAATGAGCAGTTCTTC. It is translated as CASSATGEGLGNEQFF. The J gene is TRBJ2-1, the V gene TRBV11-3; 7 nucleotides agree with TRBD1. V shed 5 bases, J shed 7 bases, and the junction held 14 bases outside the gene matches. The CDR3 extends over 16 amino acids. Germline assignment: CDR1 SGHNT and CDR2 YENEEA.

This chain connects TRBV10-2 to TRBJ1-6, with 7 bases lining up with TRBD1. Germline values: CDR1 WSHSY, CDR2 SAAADI. The ends lost 6 bases at V and 7 bases at J; junction bases unmatched: 9. The CDR3 consists of 15 residues. For the CDR3, the DNA is TGCGCCAGCAGCGCCCGGGACAGTGGAAATTCACCCCTCCACTTT. Translating it yields CASSARDSGNSPLHF.

This clone was recorded a few times. The chain employs TRBV27 and TRBJ1-1; 9 nucleotides agree with TRBD1. Per germline, CDR1 MNHEY and CDR2 SMNVEV (reference sequence). The J segment lost 4 bases and the V segment lost 4 bases, leaving 13 bases of the junction unmatched. This CDR3 region has 17 residues. For the CDR3, the DNA is TGTGCCAGCAGTTCGACCGGACAGGGGCGTAGTGGCACTGAAGCTTTCTTT. Translation gives CASSSTGQGRSGTEAFF.

This clone occurred once. J is TRBJ2-7 and V is TRBV13; 9 positions agree with TRBD1. V lost 4 bases and J lost 2; bases outside the gene matches: 6. Germline CDR1 reads PRHDT; CDR2 reads FYEKMQ (reference sequence). The CDR3 covers 15 residues. The CDR3 DNA reads as TGTGCCAGCAGCTGGGGACAGGGTTCAGCCTACGAGCAGTACTTC. Its translation: CASSWGQGSAYEQYF.

This chain joins TRBV2 and TRBJ2-2, with TRBD2 matching over 7 bases. The CDR3 contains 13 residues. J was trimmed by 2 bases and V by 8 bases; bases with no gene match: 2. Germline CDR1 SNHLY, CDR2 FYNNEI. The CDR3: CASRAGNTGELFF. CDR3 nucleotide sequence: TGTGCCAGCCGAGCGGGAAACACCGGGGAGCTGTTTTTT.

This clone was seen only a few times. The chain is built from TRBV5-4 and TRBJ2-7, with TRBD2 as a possible D gene (6 bases). CDR1 and CDR2 (germline): SGHNT, YYREEE (reference sequence). V was cut by 0 bases and J by 3 bases, with 13 bases left in between. This CDR3 region has 15 residues. CDR3 nucleotide sequence: TGTGCCAGCAGCTTGGGGCGGAGGGCGGACTACGAGCAGTACTTC. It yields the protein CASSLGRRADYEQYF.

The chain's CDR3 is CASGLRLTYEQYF. The CDR3 region has the DNA TGTGCTAGTGGTTTGCGACTAACCTACGAGCAGTACTTC. The chain employs TRBV12-5 and TRBJ2-7; the D gene is possibly TRBD2 (5 bases). Germline V lookup: CDR1 LGHNT, CDR2 FRNRAP. The V end lost 2 bases, the J end lost 2 bases, and 7 bases lay between the germline ends. The CDR3 is made up of 13 amino acids.

This clone was counted a few times. The chain employs TRBV7-2 and TRBJ1-2, with 9 bases that match TRBD1. Germline V lookup: CDR1 SGHTA, CDR2 FQGNSA. J gave up 8 bases and V 5 bases, and 6 bases lay outside the gene matches. This CDR3 is 13 amino acids long. The DNA of the CDR3 is TGTGCCAGCAGCCGACAGGGGGTGTACGGCTACACCTTC. Translated, it gives CASSRQGVYGYTF. Using reference TRBV7-2 and TRBJ1-2 for the parts outside the CDR3, the full variable domain is GAGVSQSPSNKVTEKGKDVELRCDPISGHTALYWYRQSLGQGLEFLIYFQGNSAPDKSGLPSDRFSAERTGGSVSTLTIQRTQQEDSAVYLCASSRQGVYGYTFGSGTRLTVV.

This chain connects TRBV29-1 to TRBJ1-5; a possible D gene is TRBD1 (6 bases). The CDR3 loop spans 13 amino acids. The germline V gene encodes CDR1 SQVTM and CDR2 ANQGSEA. V lost 4 bases, J lost 5 bases, and 12 bases lay in between. The CDR3 DNA sequence: TGCAGCGTTGGGGGGCAGGGCGATCAGCCCCAGCATTTT. This codes for CSVGGQGDQPQHF.

The chain is built from TRBV5-1 and TRBJ1-6; D is ambiguous. Trimming removed 0 bases from V and 8 bases from J, with 3 bases in between. Germline V gene sequence: CDR1 SGHRS, CDR2 YFSETQ. CDR3 length: 12 amino acids. The CDR3 nucleotides read TGCGCCAGCAGCTTGGGAGATTCACCCCTCCACTTT. Residues: CASSLGDSPLHF.

The genes are TRBV6-1 and TRBJ2-7; 7 bases line up with TRBD1. The CDR3 has 13 amino acids. Germline V CDR1 and CDR2: MNHNS, SASEGT. J was trimmed by 3 bases and V by 7 bases; bases with no gene match: 6. The CDR3, as DNA: TGTGCCAGCACCCGGGCAGGGGGCTACGAGCAGTACTTC. Translation: CASTRAGGYEQYF.

V gene TRBV5-1 combines with J gene TRBJ1-4, with TRBD1 as a possible D gene (5 bases). CDR3 length: 14 residues. The V end lost 4 bases, the J end lost 7 bases, and 14 bases lay between the germline ends. Germline CDR1 is SGHRS and CDR2 is YFSETQ. CDR3 region: CASSLTAWGEKLFF. The CDR3 region has the DNA TGCGCCAGCAGCCTGACAGCCTGGGGTGAAAAACTGTTTTTT.